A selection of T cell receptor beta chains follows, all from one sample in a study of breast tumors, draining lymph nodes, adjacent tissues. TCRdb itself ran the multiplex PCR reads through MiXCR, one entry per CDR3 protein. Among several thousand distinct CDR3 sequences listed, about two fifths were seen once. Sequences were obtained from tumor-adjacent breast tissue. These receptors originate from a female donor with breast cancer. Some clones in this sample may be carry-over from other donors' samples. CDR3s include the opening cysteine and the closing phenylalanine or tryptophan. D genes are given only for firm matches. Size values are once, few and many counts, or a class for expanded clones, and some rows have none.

cdr3_nt: TGTGCCAGCAGCCTCGGACTAGCAACTAATGAGCAGTTCTTC
cdr3_aa: CASSLGLATNEQFF
clone_size: .
v_call: TRBV6-2/TRBV6-3
j_call: TRBJ2-1
d_call: TRBD2
cdr3_length: 14

cdr3_nt: TGTGCCACCGAAACGAGCAGGAAACTGTTTTTT
cdr3_aa: CATETSRKLFF
clone_size: .
v_call: TRBV28
j_call: TRBJ1-4
d_call: .
cdr3_length: 11

cdr3_nt: TGCGCCAGCAGTGAGAGGAGCGGGAAACCCTACGAGCAGTACTTC
cdr3_aa: CASSERSGKPYEQYF
clone_size: .
v_call: TRBV10-2
j_call: TRBJ2-7
d_call: TRBD2
cdr3_length: 15

cdr3_nt: TGTGCCAGCAGCTCACAGAACTTTAACACCGGGGAGCTACTTTTT
cdr3_aa: CASSSQNFNTGELLF
clone_size: .
v_call: TRBV12-3/TRBV12-4
j_call: TRBJ2-2
d_call: .
cdr3_length: 15

cdr3_nt: TGTGCCAGCGAGGGCCAGGGTAGATCGGTAAATGAAAAACTGTTTTTT
cdr3_aa: CASEGQGRSVNEKLFF
clone_size: few
v_call: TRBV28
j_call: TRBJ1-4
d_call: .
cdr3_length: 16

cdr3_nt: TGTGCCAGTACTTCAGGGAGCCGGGTCTCTGGGGCCAACGTCCTGACTTTC
cdr3_aa: CASTSGSRVSGANVLTF
clone_size: many
v_call: TRBV19
j_call: TRBJ2-6
d_call: .
cdr3_length: 17

cdr3_nt: TGTGCCAGCAGTTACGGACAGGGGGGACGCGCAGATACGCAGTATTTT
cdr3_aa: CASSYGQGGRADTQYF
clone_size: .
v_call: TRBV6-6
j_call: TRBJ2-3
d_call: TRBD1
cdr3_length: 16

cdr3_nt: TGTGCCAGCAGCAGAGGCGGAGCTTTTAACACCGGGGAGCTGTTTTTT
cdr3_aa: CASSRGGAFNTGELFF
clone_size: .
v_call: TRBV7-2
j_call: TRBJ2-2
d_call: .
cdr3_length: 16

cdr3_nt: TGTGCCAGCCGCGGGAGTTCACAGGGATCTGGAAACACCATATATTTT
cdr3_aa: CASRGSSQGSGNTIYF
clone_size: medium-sized
v_call: TRBV2
j_call: TRBJ1-3
d_call: .
cdr3_length: 16

cdr3_nt: TGCAGTGCTAGAGCTCCCGGGACAGCCAACTACAATGAGCAGTTCTTC
cdr3_aa: CSARAPGTANYNEQFF
clone_size: many
v_call: TRBV20-1
j_call: TRBJ2-1
d_call: TRBD1
cdr3_length: 16

cdr3_nt: TGCGCCAGCATTCTAGATAGCGGGAGGGCCGACGAGCAGTACTTC
cdr3_aa: CASILDSGRADEQYF
clone_size: medium-sized
v_call: TRBV10-2
j_call: TRBJ2-7
d_call: TRBD2
cdr3_length: 15

cdr3_nt: TGTGCCAGCAGCCCTGTAGCGGGGCACAATAAGCAGTTCTTC
cdr3_aa: CASSPVAGHNKQFF
clone_size: .
v_call: TRBV9
j_call: TRBJ2-1
d_call: TRBD2
cdr3_length: 14

cdr3_nt: TGTGCCAGCCAGGGGTCCTCTGAAGCTTTCTTT
cdr3_aa: CASQGSSEAFF
clone_size: .
v_call: TRBV19
j_call: TRBJ1-1
d_call: .
cdr3_length: 11

cdr3_nt: TGTGCCAGCCAGGTAGCGGGATACACAGATACGCAGTATTTT
cdr3_aa: CASQVAGYTDTQYF
clone_size: .
v_call: TRBV28
j_call: TRBJ2-3
d_call: TRBD2
cdr3_length: 14

cdr3_nt: TGTGCCACAAGACAGGGGGCTTTTTCGGTTGGGGCCAACGTCCTGACTTTC
cdr3_aa: CATRQGAFSVGANVLTF
clone_size: many
v_call: TRBV6-2/TRBV6-3
j_call: TRBJ2-6
d_call: TRBD1
cdr3_length: 17

cdr3_nt: TGTGCCAAGACGGCGGTGGACAGGGGGGAGCAGTACTTC
cdr3_aa: CAKTAVDRGEQYF
clone_size: medium-sized
v_call: TRBV2
j_call: TRBJ2-7
d_call: TRBD1
cdr3_length: 13

cdr3_nt: TGTGCCAGCAGCGCCCAACTAGCGGGAGGGTACAATGAGCAGTTCTTC
cdr3_aa: CASSAQLAGGYNEQFF
clone_size: many
v_call: TRBV9
j_call: TRBJ2-1
d_call: TRBD2
cdr3_length: 16

cdr3_nt: TGCGCCAGCAGCTCGGCGGGACCGCACTCTGGAAACACCATATATTTT
cdr3_aa: CASSSAGPHSGNTIYF
clone_size: medium-sized
v_call: TRBV5-1
j_call: TRBJ1-3
d_call: .
cdr3_length: 16

cdr3_nt: TGCAGTGCTACTTATTTTTTCCCCTCCTACAATGAGCAGTTCTTC
cdr3_aa: CSATYFFPSYNEQFF
clone_size: .
v_call: TRBV20-1
j_call: TRBJ2-1
d_call: .
cdr3_length: 15

cdr3_nt: TGCAGTGCTAGGGACTCCAAACCACGAGGCACAGATACGCAGTATTTT
cdr3_aa: CSARDSKPRGTDTQYF
clone_size: .
v_call: TRBV20-1
j_call: TRBJ2-3
d_call: .
cdr3_length: 16

cdr3_nt: TGTGCCAGTGGCGTCGATCCAGACTACAATGAGCAGTTCTTC
cdr3_aa: CASGVDPDYNEQFF
clone_size: many
v_call: TRBV19
j_call: TRBJ2-1
d_call: .
cdr3_length: 14

cdr3_nt: TGTGCCAGCATGGCTAGCGGGGGCTACAATGAGCAGTTCTTC
cdr3_aa: CASMASGGYNEQFF
clone_size: .
v_call: TRBV2
j_call: TRBJ2-1
d_call: TRBD2
cdr3_length: 14

cdr3_nt: TGTGCCAGCAGTCATACTCCGGACCGGACCATCGCGAACACCGGGGAGCTGTTTTTT
cdr3_aa: CASSHTPDRTIANTGELFF
clone_size: .
v_call: TRBV12-3/TRBV12-4
j_call: TRBJ2-2
d_call: .
cdr3_length: 19

cdr3_nt: TGTGCCAACAGCCAAACAGACAGGGATGGAGGCTACACCTTC
cdr3_aa: CANSQTDRDGGYTF
clone_size: .
v_call: TRBV3-1
j_call: TRBJ1-2
d_call: TRBD1
cdr3_length: 14

cdr3_nt: TGCAGTGCTAGAGACTATCTTCGACTAGCGGGGGCCTCCGATACGCAGTATTTT
cdr3_aa: CSARDYLRLAGASDTQYF
clone_size: medium-sized
v_call: TRBV20-1
j_call: TRBJ2-3
d_call: TRBD2
cdr3_length: 18